The rows below give T cell receptor beta chains drawn from one sample of a study of T cells in Graves' hyperthyroidism and ophthalmopathy. TCRdb used MiXCR to reprocess the multiplex PCR reads, holding one entry per CDR3 protein. Here the sample spans 360,000 or so distinct CDR3 sequences, roughly 15% being singletons. The specimen was blood. Source of these receptors: a woman aged 55-70 years with Graves' ophthalmopathy. CDR3s include the opening cysteine and the closing phenylalanine or tryptophan. D genes are given only for firm matches. Some rows mark clone size as missing; the rest say once, few, many or name a class of expanded clone.

j_gene | v_gene | d_gene | abundance | CDR3aa | CDR3nt
TRBJ2-3 | TRBV6-1 | TRBD2 | many | CASSNSGFSTDTQYF | TGTGCCAGCAGCAATAGCGGGTTTAGCACAGATACGCAGTATTTT
TRBJ1-1 | TRBV25-1 | . | once | CASSGGQGAEAFF | TGTGCCAGCAGTGGTGGACAAGGGGCTGAAGCTTTCTTT
TRBJ2-1 | TRBV5-1 | TRBD2 | . | CASSLGPRTSGNEQFF | TGCGCCAGCAGCTTGGGGCCCCGGACTAGCGGCAATGAGCAGTTCTTC
TRBJ1-2 | TRBV6-1 | . | many | CASSYSLSDRGYGYTF | TGTGCCAGCAGTTACTCCTTGTCAGACAGAGGCTATGGCTACACCTTC
TRBJ2-7 | TRBV20-1 | . | few | CSARDALSRGHEQYF | TGCAGTGCTAGAGATGCCCTCAGTCGGGGCCACGAGCAGTACTTC
TRBJ2-1 | TRBV20-1 | TRBD1 | . | CSARDLKTGGRSAEQFF | TGCAGTGCTAGAGACTTAAAAACAGGGGGACGGAGTGCTGAGCAGTTCTTC
TRBJ1-1 | TRBV5-1 | . | few | CASRITHDLTNTEAFF | TGCGCCAGCAGAATAACACACGACTTAACGAACACTGAAGCTTTCTTT
TRBJ2-5 | TRBV20-1 | . | few | CSALTSQETQYF | TGCAGTGCATTGACAAGTCAAGAGACCCAGTACTTC
TRBJ2-1 | TRBV24-1 | TRBD2 | once | CATGDLSGSSYNEQFF | TGTGCCACCGGTGATTTAAGCGGGAGCTCCTACAATGAGCAGTTCTTC
TRBJ1-2 | TRBV3-1 | . | many | CASSQGSGPYGYTF | TGTGCCAGCAGCCAAGGTTCAGGACCCTATGGCTACACCTTC
TRBJ2-3 | TRBV5-1 | . | many | CASSLGTPGTDTQYF | TGCGCCAGCAGCTTGGGTACACCCGGCACAGATACGCAGTATTTT
TRBJ2-7 | TRBV29-1 | . | few | CSVEGSSYEQYF | TGCAGCGTTGAAGGGTCCTCCTACGAGCAGTACTTC
TRBJ2-7 | TRBV12-5 | TRBD1 | many | CASGLADRGLYEQYF | TGTGCTAGTGGTTTGGCTGACAGGGGGCTCTACGAGCAGTACTTC
TRBJ2-7 | TRBV2 | . | many | CASSEGLGGGGEQYF | TGTGCCAGCAGTGAGGGCTTGGGGGGAGGGGGCGAGCAGTACTTC
TRBJ2-1 | TRBV2 | TRBD2 | few | CAGSGGYNEQFF | TGTGCCGGCTCGGGGGGCTACAATGAGCAGTTCTTC
TRBJ2-2 | TRBV6-1 | TRBD1 | . | CASTGGTGGTGELFF | TGTGCCAGCACAGGGGGGACAGGGGGCACCGGGGAGCTGTTTTTT
TRBJ1-6 | TRBV6-1 | TRBD1 | many | CASSPGQGNSPLHF | TGTGCCAGCAGTCCCGGACAGGGGAATTCACCCCTCCACTTT
TRBJ2-1 | TRBV7-9 | . | many | CASSHGPVGEQFF | TGTGCCAGCAGCCACGGTCCCGTCGGTGAGCAGTTCTTC